The TCR beta chain under discussion was sequenced for a study of CD8 T cells in Susac syndrome. Study conclusions and caveats: Clonal expansion was not observed in the Susac syndrome CD4+ T cell repertoires.

With random hexamers, reverse transcription was performed on about 0.45 to 1 ug of RNA. TCRdb re-called the immunoSEQ multiplex PCR reads through MiXCR, storing one row per CDR3 protein. The top ten clones hold 0.15% to 0.2% of a sample with about 150,000 distinct CDR3 sequences, approximately 95% of them seen once. Susac syndrome patients met recently defined diagnostic criteria for definite or probable disease. The germline CDR1 and CDR2 sequences are MNHEY and SMNVEV (reference sequence). J lost 2 bases, V lost 6 bases, and 4 bases had no gene match. This CDR3 has 14 amino acids. As concerns this clonotype: Its antigen is unidentified.

The sequence was obtained from a human donor with Susac syndrome. V is TRBV27 and J is TRBJ2-7; 10 positions agree with TRBD2. The material sequenced was CD4+ T cells from PBMCs. The CDR3 region is CASSPLAGAYEQYF. The CDR3 nucleotides are TGTGCCAGCAGCCCTCTAGCGGGGGCCTACGAGCAGTACTTC.